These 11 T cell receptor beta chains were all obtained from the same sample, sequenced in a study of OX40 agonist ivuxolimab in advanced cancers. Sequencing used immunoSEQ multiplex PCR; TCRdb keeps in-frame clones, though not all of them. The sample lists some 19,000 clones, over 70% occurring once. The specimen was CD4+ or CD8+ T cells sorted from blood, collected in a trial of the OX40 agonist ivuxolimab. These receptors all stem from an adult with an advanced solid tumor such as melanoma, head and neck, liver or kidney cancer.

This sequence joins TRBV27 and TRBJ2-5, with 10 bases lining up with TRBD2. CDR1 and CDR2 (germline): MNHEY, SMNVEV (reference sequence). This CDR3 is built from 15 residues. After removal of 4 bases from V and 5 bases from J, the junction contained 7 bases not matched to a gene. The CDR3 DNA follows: TGTGCCAGCAGTTCGCGTCTAGCGGGGGAGGAGACCCAGTACTTC. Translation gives CASSSRLAGEETQYF.

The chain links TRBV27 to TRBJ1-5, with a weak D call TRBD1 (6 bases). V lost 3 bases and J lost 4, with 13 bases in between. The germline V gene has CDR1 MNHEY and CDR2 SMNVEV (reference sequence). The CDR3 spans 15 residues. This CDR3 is CASSLSVQGNQPQHF. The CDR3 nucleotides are TGTGCCAGCAGTTTGTCGGTCCAGGGGAATCAGCCCCAGCATTTT.

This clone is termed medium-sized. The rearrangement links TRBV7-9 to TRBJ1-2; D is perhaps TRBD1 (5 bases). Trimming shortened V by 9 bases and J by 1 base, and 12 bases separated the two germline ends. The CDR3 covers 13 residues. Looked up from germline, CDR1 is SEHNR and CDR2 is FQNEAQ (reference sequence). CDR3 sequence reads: CASRGGFNYGYTF. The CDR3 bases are TGTGCCAGTCGGGGGGGTTTTAACTATGGCTACACCTTC.

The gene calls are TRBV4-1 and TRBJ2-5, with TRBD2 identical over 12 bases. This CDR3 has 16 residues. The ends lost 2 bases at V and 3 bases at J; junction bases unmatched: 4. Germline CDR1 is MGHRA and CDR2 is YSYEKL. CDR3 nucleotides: TGCGCCAGCAGCCAATCCTGGACTAGCGGGGAAGAGACCCAGTACTTC. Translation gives CASSQSWTSGEETQYF.

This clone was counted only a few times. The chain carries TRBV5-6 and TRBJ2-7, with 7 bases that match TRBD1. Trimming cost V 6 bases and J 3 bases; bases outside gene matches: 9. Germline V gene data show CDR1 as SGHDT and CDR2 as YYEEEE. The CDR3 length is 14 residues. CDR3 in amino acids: CASTLGDSIYEQYF. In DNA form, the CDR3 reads TGTGCCAGCACCCTTGGGGACAGCATCTACGAGCAGTACTTC.

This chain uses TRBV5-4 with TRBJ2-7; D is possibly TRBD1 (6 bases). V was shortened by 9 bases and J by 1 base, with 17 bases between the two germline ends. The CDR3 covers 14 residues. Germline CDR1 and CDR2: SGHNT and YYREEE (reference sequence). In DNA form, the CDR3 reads TGTGCCACCCAGCGCCCAGGGGAGTCCTACGAGCAGTACTTC. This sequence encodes CATQRPGESYEQYF.

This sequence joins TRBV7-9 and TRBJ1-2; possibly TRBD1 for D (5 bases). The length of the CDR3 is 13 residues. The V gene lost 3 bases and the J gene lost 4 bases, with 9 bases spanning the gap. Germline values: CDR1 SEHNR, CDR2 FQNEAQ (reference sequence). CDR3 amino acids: CASSFGGSYGYTF. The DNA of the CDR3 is TGTGCCAGCAGCTTCGGGGGTAGCTATGGCTACACCTTC.

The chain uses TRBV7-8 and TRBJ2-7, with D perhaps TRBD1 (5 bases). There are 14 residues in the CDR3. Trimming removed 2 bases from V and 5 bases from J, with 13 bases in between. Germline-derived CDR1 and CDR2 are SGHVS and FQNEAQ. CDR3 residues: CASSLPGRVNEQYF. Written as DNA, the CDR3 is TGTGCCAGCAGCTTACCTGGCAGGGTAAACGAGCAGTACTTC. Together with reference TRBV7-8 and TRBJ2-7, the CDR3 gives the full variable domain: GAGVSQSPRYKVAKRGQDVALRCDPISGHVSLFWYQQALGQGPEFLTYFQNEAQLDKSGLPSDRFFAERPEGSVSTLKIQRTQQEDSAVYLCASSLPGRVNEQYFGPGTRLTVT.

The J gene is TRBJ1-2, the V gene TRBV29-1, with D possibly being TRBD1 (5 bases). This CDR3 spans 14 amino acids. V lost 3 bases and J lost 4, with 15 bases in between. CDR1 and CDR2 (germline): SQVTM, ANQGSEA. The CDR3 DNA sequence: TGCAGCGTTGACCTCTCAACAGGTCTCTATGGCTACACCTTC. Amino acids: CSVDLSTGLYGYTF.

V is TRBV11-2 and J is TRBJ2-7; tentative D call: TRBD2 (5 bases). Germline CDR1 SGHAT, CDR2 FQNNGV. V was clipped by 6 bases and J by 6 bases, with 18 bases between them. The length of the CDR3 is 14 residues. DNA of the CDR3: TGTGCCAGCAGTTATCTAGCTTCTCCGTCCGAGCAGTACTTC. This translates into CASSYLASPSEQYF.

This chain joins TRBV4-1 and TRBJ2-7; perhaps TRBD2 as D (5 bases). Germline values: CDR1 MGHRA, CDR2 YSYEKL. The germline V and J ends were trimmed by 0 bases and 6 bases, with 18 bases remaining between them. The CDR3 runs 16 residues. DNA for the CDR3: TGCGCCAGCAGCCAAGAAGTAAGCGGAAGGGCATCCGAGCAGTACTTC. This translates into CASSQEVSGRASEQYF.